Here is one TCR beta chain with its context. The antigen is undetermined. These data belong to a study of early T cells in non-severe SARS-CoV-2 infection. Study details: Sequencing targeted bulk RNA from unsorted whole blood, leaving chains unpaired. The study, taken as a whole, reports: Anti-spike CD8 responses were favored in VDJdb matching, and private and CD4 specificities were missed.

The TCR library protocol attached unique molecular identifiers to the individual cDNA molecules. Each CDR3 protein gets one entry after TCRdb re-called the 5' RACE reads with MiXCR. The table records about 64,000 distinct CDR3 sequences, approximately 10% of them present only once. Trimming removed 1 base from V and 4 bases from J, with 16 bases in between. CDR3 length: 16 residues. CDR1 and CDR2 from the germline V gene are SGHDN and FVKESK. V gene TRBV14 combines with J gene TRBJ1-2; tentative D call: TRBD1 (6 bases). The sequence came from an adult who was a healthcare worker with PCR-confirmed SARS-CoV-2 infection or an uninfected control (not recorded which). The sequencing used whole blood, collected at baseline. CDR3 in amino acids: CASSQGGGRALYGYTF. The CDR3 DNA is TGTGCCAGCAGCCAAGGGGGGGGCAGGGCCCTCTATGGCTACACCTTC.